This T cell receptor beta chain was identified during a study of cytotoxic CD8 clonotypes in ibrutinib-treated CLL. The study, taken as a whole, reports: With treatment, public clonotypes, which were uncommon, either contracted or remained stable.

Libraries were prepared by immunoSEQ multiplex PCR; TCRdb keeps only in-frame clonotypes and omits some of them. The data hold more than 300,000 clones, with just under 80% observed a single time. On this clone: Its antigen is undetermined.

The specimen was PBMCs, collected before ibrutinib treatment. The clonotype comes from a human donor with chronic lymphocytic leukemia.

CDR3 loop: CASSLDVSSSYNEQFF. The CDR3 DNA follows: TGTGCCAGCAGCTTGGACGTATCGAGCTCCTACAATGAGCAGTTCTTC. The genes are TRBV5-5 and TRBJ2-1; D remains unclear. The V end was cut by 0 bases, the J end by 0 bases, with 10 bases between. The germline V gene encodes CDR1 SGHKS and CDR2 YYEKEE (reference sequence). The CDR3 consists of 16 residues.